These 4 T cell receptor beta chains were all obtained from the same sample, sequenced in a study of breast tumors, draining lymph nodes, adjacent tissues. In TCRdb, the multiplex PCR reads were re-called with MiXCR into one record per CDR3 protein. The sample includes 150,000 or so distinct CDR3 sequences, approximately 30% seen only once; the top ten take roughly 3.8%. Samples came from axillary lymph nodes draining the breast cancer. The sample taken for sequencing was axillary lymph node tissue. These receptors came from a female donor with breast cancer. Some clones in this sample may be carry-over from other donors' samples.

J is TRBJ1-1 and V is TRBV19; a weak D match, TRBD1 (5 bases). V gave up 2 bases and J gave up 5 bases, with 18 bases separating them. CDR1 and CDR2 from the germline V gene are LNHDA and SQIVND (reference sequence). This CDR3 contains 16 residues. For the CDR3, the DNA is TGTGCCAGTAGTATAATGGCGCTGGGTGGGGGAACTGAAGCTTTCTTT. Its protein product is CASSIMALGGGTEAFF.

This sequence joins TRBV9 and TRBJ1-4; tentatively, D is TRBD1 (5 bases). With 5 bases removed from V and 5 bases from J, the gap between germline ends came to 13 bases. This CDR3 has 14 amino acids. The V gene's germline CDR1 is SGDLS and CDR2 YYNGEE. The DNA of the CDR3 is TGTGCCAGCAGTAGCGGGGGAACGAATGAAAAACTGTTTTTT. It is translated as CASSSGGTNEKLFF. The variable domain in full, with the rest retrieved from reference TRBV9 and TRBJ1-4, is DSGVTQTPKHLITATGQRVTLRCSPRSGDLSVYWYQQSLDQGLQFLIQYYNGEERAKGNILERFSAQQFPDLHSELNLSSLELGDSALYFCASSSGGTNEKLFFGSGTQLSVL.

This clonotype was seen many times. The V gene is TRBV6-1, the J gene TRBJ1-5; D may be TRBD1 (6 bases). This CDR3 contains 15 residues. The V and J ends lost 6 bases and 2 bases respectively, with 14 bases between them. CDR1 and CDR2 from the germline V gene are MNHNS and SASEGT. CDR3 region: CASRRDNGGNQPQHF. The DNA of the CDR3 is TGTGCCAGCAGAAGGGACAACGGAGGCAATCAGCCCCAGCATTTT.

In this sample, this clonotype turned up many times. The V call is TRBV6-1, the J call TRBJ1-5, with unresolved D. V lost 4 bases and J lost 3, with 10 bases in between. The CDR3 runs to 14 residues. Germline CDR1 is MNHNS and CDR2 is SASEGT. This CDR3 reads CASSVRSFNQPQHF. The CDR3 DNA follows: TGTGCCAGCAGTGTACGCAGTTTCAATCAGCCCCAGCATTTT.